Sequencing of this T cell receptor beta chain was carried out in a study of preoperative IRX-2 immunotherapy in early breast cancer. The V and J ends lost 4 bases and 7 bases, in that order; junction bases with no gene match: 9. This CDR3 is 14 amino acids long. The V gene's germline CDR1 is SGHRS and CDR2 YFSETQ. TCRdb's table, derived via immunoSEQ multiplex PCR, lists solely in-frame clones and lacks some. The sample consists of 95,000 to 100,000 clones, 70% to 90% of them appearing once. Sample treatment: preoperative locoregional IRX-2 cytokine immunotherapy. Samples came from a phase Ib trial of preoperative locoregional IRX-2 cytokine immunotherapy.

The sequencing here drew on tumor tissue, taken after IRX-2 immunotherapy. The clonotype comes from a human donor with breast cancer. This chain uses TRBV5-1 with TRBJ1-1, with 8 nucleotides matching TRBD1. CDR3 nucleotides: TGCGCCAGCAGCCGTGACAGGGGTGGGAGTGAAGCTTTCTTT. It is translated as CASSRDRGGSEAFF.